What follows are 3 T cell receptor beta chains derived from one specimen sequenced in a study of blood T cell repertoires in COVID-19. Data came from immunoSEQ multiplex PCR; TCRdb stores just in-frame clones and leaves some out. Of 150,000 to 200,000 clones detected, approximately 83% appear once; the ten largest clones hold more than 2.5%. Sequenced: peripheral blood. All receptors derive from a man in his sixties with acute or convalescent COVID-19.

The V and J genes are TRBV20-1 and TRBJ1-1, with 7 positions matching TRBD1. Germline assignment: CDR1 DFQATT and CDR2 SNEGSKA (reference sequence). The J segment lost 1 base and the V segment lost 3 bases, leaving 2 bases of the junction unmatched. The CDR3 is 13 amino acids. The CDR3 region is CSASGDRNTEAFF. The CDR3 DNA is TGCAGTGCTAGTGGGGACAGGAACACTGAAGCTTTCTTT.

The chain recombines TRBV11-2 with TRBJ1-1; 8 bases align to TRBD1. The CDR3 has 15 amino acids. CDR1 and CDR2 (germline): SGHAT, FQNNGV. After removal of 0 bases from V and 3 bases from J, the junction contained 3 bases not matched to a gene. The CDR3 region has the DNA TGTGCCAGCAGCTTAGACAGGGGGCTTTACACTGAAGCTTTCTTT. Encoded protein: CASSLDRGLYTEAFF. Full variable domain (missing parts from reference TRBV11-2 and TRBJ1-1): EAGVAQSPRYKIIEKRQSVAFWCNPISGHATLYWYQQILGQGPKLLIQFQNNGVVDDSQLPKDRFSAERLKGVDSTLKIQPAKLEDSAVYLCASSLDRGLYTEAFFGQGTRLTVV.

This sequence joins TRBV29-1 and TRBJ1-1; tentatively, D is TRBD1 (5 bases). V was trimmed by 5 bases and J by 2 bases, leaving 15 bases between them. Germline assignment: CDR1 SQVTM and CDR2 ANQGSEA. The CDR3 has 14 residues. The CDR3 DNA reads TGCAGCGTTTTGAGGTGGGGGGACAACACTGAAGCTTTCTTT. As protein: CSVLRWGDNTEAFF.